Described below is a single T cell receptor beta chain sequence and its context. Original analysis: Estimated nucleated cell counts came from reference gene primer amplification. The data were produced by immunoSEQ multiplex PCR, yet TCRdb's version contains in-frame clones alone and is incomplete. V and J calls and clone size are as listed in that table; D and trimming were resolved from the DNA. The table includes about 220,000 clones, 85% to 90% detected once. The V gene end was trimmed by 3 bases and the J gene end by 3 bases; junction bases not matched to a gene: 5. Germline V CDR1 and CDR2: SGHRS, YFSETQ. CDR3 length: 14 residues. The sample originates from a study of blood T cell repertoires in COVID-19. Background on the study: Donors in the United States, Italy and Spain gave samples during acute or convalescent COVID-19.

The sequenced sample consisted of PBMCs or T cells enriched from blood (not recorded which). The TCR was taken from a woman aged 45-60 years with acute COVID-19. The chain links TRBV5-1 to TRBJ1-1, with 7 bases fitting TRBD1. CDR3 coding DNA: TGCGCCAGCAGCTCTTACAGGGGAGACACTGAAGCTTTCTTT. Its protein is CASSSYRGDTEAFF.